Listed below are T cell receptor beta chains from one sample, sequenced in a study of shared clonotypes between healthy human individuals. Measured with immunoSEQ multiplex PCR; TCRdb has only the in-frame clones, and not every one. The sample consists of about 490,000 clones, roughly 80% of them appearing once. Sequencing was carried out using PBMCs. Source of these receptors: a woman in her forties in good health. Some clones in this sample may be carry-over from other donors' samples. CDR3s include the opening cysteine and the closing phenylalanine or tryptophan. A D gene is named only where the DNA matches it firmly.

V gene: TRBV2
D gene: -
J gene: TRBJ1-5
CDR3 protein: CASSDTLAVEPQHF

V gene: TRBV6-1
D gene: -
J gene: TRBJ2-2
CDR3 protein: CASRGRGTGELFF

V gene: TRBV7-9
D gene: TRBD1
J gene: TRBJ1-5
CDR3 protein: CASSRTGPRNQPQHF

V gene: TRBV28
D gene: -
J gene: TRBJ1-5
CDR3 protein: CASSLKLIGNQPQHF

V gene: TRBV5-4
D gene: TRBD2
J gene: TRBJ2-3
CDR3 protein: CASSPGGRSTDTQYF

V gene: TRBV7-8
D gene: TRBD1
J gene: TRBJ1-1
CDR3 protein: CASSQKDRAYTEAFF

V gene: TRBV11-3
D gene: -
J gene: TRBJ2-3
CDR3 protein: CASSLSPSQKDSPKTDTQYF

V gene: TRBV10-3
D gene: -
J gene: TRBJ1-2
CDR3 protein: CAISGDSYGYTF

V gene: TRBV30
D gene: -
J gene: TRBJ1-5
CDR3 protein: CAWSSDSNQPQHF

V gene: TRBV19
D gene: -
J gene: TRBJ1-1
CDR3 protein: CASSIAGTANTEAFF

V gene: TRBV5-4
D gene: TRBD2
J gene: TRBJ2-7
CDR3 protein: CASSRLAGSIYEQYF

V gene: TRBV11-1
D gene: TRBD2
J gene: TRBJ2-7
CDR3 protein: CASSLTGTSGTYEQYF

V gene: TRBV5-1
D gene: -
J gene: TRBJ2-2
CDR3 protein: CASSLEQGFTGELFF

V gene: TRBV18
D gene: -
J gene: TRBJ2-1
CDR3 protein: CASSPSDSSYNEQFF

V gene: TRBV25-1
D gene: TRBD1
J gene: TRBJ2-7
CDR3 protein: CASSDPVGGQGGEQYF

V gene: TRBV29-1
D gene: -
J gene: TRBJ2-7
CDR3 protein: CSVEGLPAGEQYF

V gene: TRBV9
D gene: -
J gene: TRBJ2-2
CDR3 protein: CASSVEGGLREGGELFF

V gene: TRBV10-3
D gene: TRBD1
J gene: TRBJ1-3
CDR3 protein: CAITPNPGQQTLNQFSGNTIYF

V gene: TRBV5-1
D gene: TRBD2
J gene: TRBJ2-3
CDR3 protein: CASSPGTSGSLDTQYF

V gene: TRBV5-1
D gene: -
J gene: TRBJ2-3
CDR3 protein: CASSGGGPTDTQYF

V gene: TRBV5-1
D gene: -
J gene: TRBJ1-1
CDR3 protein: CASSSWDGNTEAFF

V gene: TRBV5-1
D gene: -
J gene: TRBJ1-1
CDR3 protein: CASSLGGGDTEAFF

V gene: TRBV11-2
D gene: TRBD1
J gene: TRBJ2-5
CDR3 protein: CASRQTGGGIQETQYF

V gene: TRBV11-3
D gene: TRBD2
J gene: TRBJ2-1
CDR3 protein: CASSLSSGGEPNEQFF

V gene: TRBV13
D gene: -
J gene: TRBJ1-1
CDR3 protein: CASVGEEVGRAFF

V gene: TRBV7-8
D gene: -
J gene: TRBJ2-4
CDR3 protein: CASGPDKNIQYF

V gene: TRBV5-1
D gene: -
J gene: TRBJ1-4
CDR3 protein: CASRGQAVNEKLFF

V gene: TRBV4-3
D gene: -
J gene: TRBJ1-6
CDR3 protein: CASSQGRGASYNSPLHF

V gene: TRBV2
D gene: -
J gene: TRBJ1-4
CDR3 protein: CASSPGAGGKKLFF

V gene: TRBV7-8
D gene: -
J gene: TRBJ1-2
CDR3 protein: CASSLADQTLGGYTF

V gene: TRBV29-1
D gene: -
J gene: TRBJ1-2
CDR3 protein: CSVRTSGGGYTF

V gene: TRBV7-9
D gene: -
J gene: TRBJ2-7
CDR3 protein: CASSAETVSYEQYF

V gene: TRBV18
D gene: -
J gene: TRBJ1-4
CDR3 protein: CASSPPGQATNEKLFF

V gene: TRBV28
D gene: TRBD1
J gene: TRBJ1-5
CDR3 protein: CASSSHDRGQPQHF

V gene: TRBV11-2
D gene: TRBD1
J gene: TRBJ2-7
CDR3 protein: CASSSVNRGEQYF

V gene: TRBV28
D gene: TRBD1
J gene: TRBJ2-5
CDR3 protein: CATRTGGQETQYF

V gene: TRBV2
D gene: -
J gene: TRBJ2-5
CDR3 protein: CASSPGQEETQYF

V gene: TRBV11-2
D gene: -
J gene: TRBJ2-7
CDR3 protein: CASRLGSAYEQYF

V gene: TRBV9
D gene: -
J gene: TRBJ2-2
CDR3 protein: CASSVAWLEDTGELFF

V gene: TRBV7-9
D gene: -
J gene: TRBJ2-3
CDR3 protein: CASSLEGRQTDTQYF

V gene: TRBV27
D gene: -
J gene: TRBJ2-1
CDR3 protein: CASSLSSGGPYNEQFF

V gene: TRBV6-1
D gene: -
J gene: TRBJ1-1
CDR3 protein: CASSVEGADTEAFF

V gene: TRBV4-1
D gene: -
J gene: TRBJ1-5
CDR3 protein: CASSQQGWSNQPQHF

V gene: TRBV7-9
D gene: TRBD2
J gene: TRBJ2-2
CDR3 protein: CASSLRGTSGAAGTGELFF

V gene: TRBV27
D gene: -
J gene: TRBJ2-7
CDR3 protein: CASSNPAGEQYF

V gene: TRBV7-9
D gene: -
J gene: TRBJ1-1
CDR3 protein: CASSLGGGALGTEAFF

V gene: TRBV5-1
D gene: TRBD1
J gene: TRBJ1-1
CDR3 protein: CASSFRDRGQNTEAFF

V gene: TRBV4-1
D gene: TRBD1
J gene: TRBJ2-5
CDR3 protein: CASSLATGGVETQYF

V gene: TRBV5-5
D gene: -
J gene: TRBJ2-5
CDR3 protein: CASSLRGVGETQYF

V gene: TRBV4-2
D gene: TRBD2
J gene: TRBJ2-1
CDR3 protein: CASSRRSGGSSYNEQFF

V gene: TRBV9
D gene: TRBD2
J gene: TRBJ2-2
CDR3 protein: CASTLEAGVLGTGELFF

V gene: TRBV2
D gene: -
J gene: TRBJ1-3
CDR3 protein: CASSEGGQGSGNTIYF

V gene: TRBV11-2
D gene: -
J gene: TRBJ1-5
CDR3 protein: CASSPMGGRNQPQHF

V gene: TRBV7-9
D gene: TRBD2
J gene: TRBJ2-1
CDR3 protein: CASSPSGRTRASSYNEQFF

V gene: TRBV19
D gene: -
J gene: TRBJ1-4
CDR3 protein: CASSLGSANEKLFF

V gene: TRBV6-4
D gene: TRBD1
J gene: TRBJ2-1
CDR3 protein: CASSDDHRGHNEQFF

V gene: TRBV28
D gene: -
J gene: TRBJ2-1
CDR3 protein: CASSLLRTRYNEQFF

V gene: TRBV5-1
D gene: -
J gene: TRBJ2-1
CDR3 protein: CASSLEASVGNEQFF

V gene: TRBV10-3
D gene: -
J gene: TRBJ1-4
CDR3 protein: CAISGQANEKLFF

V gene: TRBV7-2
D gene: TRBD1
J gene: TRBJ1-2
CDR3 protein: CASSPDREALSGYTF